This is a list of T cell receptor beta chains from one sample in a study of cytomegalovirus exposure and HLA in healthy donors. Produced via immunoSEQ multiplex PCR; TCRdb's table is partial and in-frame only. Among approximately 150,000 clones listed, about 90% were seen once. The sample taken for sequencing was PBMCs. The receptors derive from a woman between 18 and 29 years old in good health and CMV-seropositive. The CDR3 runs from the conserved cysteine through the conserved F or W. Fields, in order: V gene, clone size, CDR3 protein. The size entry is marked missing in some rows and otherwise reads once, few, many or a size class.

>TRBV6-6|once
CASSQAGVGNTIYF
>TRBV27|.
CASTPNRDPSYNEQFF
>TRBV5-6|.
CASSLGQEQATQYF
>TRBV7-8|.
CASSFSVTSGSIYNEQFF
>TRBV4-1|.
CASSQAGAGGSLSYGYTF
>TRBV4-2|.
CASSLTGYRSYNEQFF
>TRBV18|.
CASSPSLETEAFF
>TRBV29-1|.
CSVEAVKGRLVEKLFF
>TRBV19|once
CASSIAVAGVRDEQFF
>TRBV2|few
CASSGRAEETQYF
>TRBV7-9|.
CASSLGQGRIQETQYF
>TRBV5-1|.
CASSLGPAGETQYF
>TRBV5-1|.
CASSTLLAGGSFGANVLTF
>TRBV7-9|.
CASSLTNRGRETQYF
>TRBV6-5|.
CASSYGTNYGYTF
>TRBV29-1|.
CSGGTDLNTEAFF